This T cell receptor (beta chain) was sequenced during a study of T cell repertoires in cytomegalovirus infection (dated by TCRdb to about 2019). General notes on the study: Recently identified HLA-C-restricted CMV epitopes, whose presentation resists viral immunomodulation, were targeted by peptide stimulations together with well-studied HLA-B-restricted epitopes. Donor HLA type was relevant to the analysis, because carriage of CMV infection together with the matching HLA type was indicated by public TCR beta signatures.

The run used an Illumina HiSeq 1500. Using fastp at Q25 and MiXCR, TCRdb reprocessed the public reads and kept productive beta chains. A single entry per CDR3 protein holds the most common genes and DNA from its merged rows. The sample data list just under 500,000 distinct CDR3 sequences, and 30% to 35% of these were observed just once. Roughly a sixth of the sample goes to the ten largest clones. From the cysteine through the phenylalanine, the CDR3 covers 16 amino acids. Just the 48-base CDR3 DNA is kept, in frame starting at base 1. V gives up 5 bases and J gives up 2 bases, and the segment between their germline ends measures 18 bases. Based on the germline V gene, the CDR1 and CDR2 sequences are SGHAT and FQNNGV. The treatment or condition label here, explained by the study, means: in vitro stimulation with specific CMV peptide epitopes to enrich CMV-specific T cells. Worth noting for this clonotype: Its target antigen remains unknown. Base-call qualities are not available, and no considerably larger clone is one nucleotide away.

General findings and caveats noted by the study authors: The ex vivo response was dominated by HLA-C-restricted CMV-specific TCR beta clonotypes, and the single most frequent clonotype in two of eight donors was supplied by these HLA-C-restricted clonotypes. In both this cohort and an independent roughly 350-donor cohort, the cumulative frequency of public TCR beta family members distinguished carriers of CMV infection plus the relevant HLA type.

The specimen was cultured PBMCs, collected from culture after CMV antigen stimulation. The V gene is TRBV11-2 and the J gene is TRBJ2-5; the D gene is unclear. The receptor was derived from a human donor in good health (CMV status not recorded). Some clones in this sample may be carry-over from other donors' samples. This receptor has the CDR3 CASSPSTRGQQETQYF. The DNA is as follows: TGTGCCAGCAGCCCCTCCACGAGAGGCCAACAAGAGACCCAGTACTTC.